The clone carrying this T cell receptor (beta chain) rates as medium-sized. Antigen: not known. Trimming cost V 6 bases and J 0 bases; bases outside gene matches: 9. This CDR3 is 17 amino acids long. Germline CDR1 SQVTM, CDR2 ANQGSEA. This sample is drawn from a study of liver allograft versus peripheral blood T cells. At the level of the study: What was compared were the T cell receptor repertoires in transplanted livers and those in the peripheral blood of recipients. Study conclusions and caveats: Repertoires of T cell receptors in liver allografts reportedly differed from peripheral blood repertoires.

TCRdb fed the reads into MiXCR, producing one record per CDR3 protein. The table records 4,500 to 5,500 distinct CDR3 sequences, 15% to 20% of them present only once. The sequence came from a human patient who had a liver transplant. A share of the T cells may be of graft donor origin. This chain uses TRBV29-1 with TRBJ2-1; 12 bases agree with TRBD2. The CDR3 region is CSVPVLAGGHSYNEQFF. The CDR3 DNA reads TGCAGCGTCCCCGTACTAGCGGGAGGCCACTCCTACAATGAGCAGTTCTTC.